This T cell receptor beta chain is from a study of CD8 T cells in Susac syndrome. The CDR3 contains 14 residues. Germline CDR1 is DFQATT and CDR2 is SNEGSKA (reference sequence). Unmatched junction bases numbered 2, after V lost 2 bases and J lost 5 bases. After extraction with the RNeasy kit, roughly 0.5 to 1 ug of the RNA was reverse transcribed using random hexamers. MiXCR, run by TCRdb on the immunoSEQ multiplex PCR reads, gives a single entry per CDR3 protein. The sample consists of around 230,000 distinct CDR3 sequences, about 95% of them appearing once. This clonotype has a single count. The multiple sclerosis control group consisted of treatment-naive patients whose relapsing-remitting disease, which was either stable or active, fulfilled revised McDonald criteria.

Sequenced: CD4+ T cells from PBMCs. V gene TRBV20-1 combines with J gene TRBJ2-2; 10 bases map to TRBD1. The clonotype originates from a human donor with multiple sclerosis. CDR3 in amino acids: CSARQDRGTGELFF. The CDR3 nucleotides are TGCAGTGCTAGACAGGACAGGGGGACCGGGGAGCTGTTTTTT.